This TCR beta chain was sequenced for a study of T cells of healthy individuals. This CDR3 region has 15 residues. CDR1 is SGDLS, CDR2 YYNGEE, per germline. Trimming took off 0 bases at V and 4 bases at J, with 11 bases between the two ends. TCRdb itself ran the 5' RACE reads through MiXCR, one entry per CDR3 protein. The sample includes 100,000 or so distinct CDR3 sequences, 17% of them seen just once. This sequence originates from a human donor in good health. The chain combines TRBV9 with TRBJ1-3; no firm D call. CDR3 in amino acids: CASSVDIGVGNTIYF. For the CDR3, the DNA is TGTGCCAGCAGCGTAGATATCGGAGTCGGAAACACCATATATTTT.